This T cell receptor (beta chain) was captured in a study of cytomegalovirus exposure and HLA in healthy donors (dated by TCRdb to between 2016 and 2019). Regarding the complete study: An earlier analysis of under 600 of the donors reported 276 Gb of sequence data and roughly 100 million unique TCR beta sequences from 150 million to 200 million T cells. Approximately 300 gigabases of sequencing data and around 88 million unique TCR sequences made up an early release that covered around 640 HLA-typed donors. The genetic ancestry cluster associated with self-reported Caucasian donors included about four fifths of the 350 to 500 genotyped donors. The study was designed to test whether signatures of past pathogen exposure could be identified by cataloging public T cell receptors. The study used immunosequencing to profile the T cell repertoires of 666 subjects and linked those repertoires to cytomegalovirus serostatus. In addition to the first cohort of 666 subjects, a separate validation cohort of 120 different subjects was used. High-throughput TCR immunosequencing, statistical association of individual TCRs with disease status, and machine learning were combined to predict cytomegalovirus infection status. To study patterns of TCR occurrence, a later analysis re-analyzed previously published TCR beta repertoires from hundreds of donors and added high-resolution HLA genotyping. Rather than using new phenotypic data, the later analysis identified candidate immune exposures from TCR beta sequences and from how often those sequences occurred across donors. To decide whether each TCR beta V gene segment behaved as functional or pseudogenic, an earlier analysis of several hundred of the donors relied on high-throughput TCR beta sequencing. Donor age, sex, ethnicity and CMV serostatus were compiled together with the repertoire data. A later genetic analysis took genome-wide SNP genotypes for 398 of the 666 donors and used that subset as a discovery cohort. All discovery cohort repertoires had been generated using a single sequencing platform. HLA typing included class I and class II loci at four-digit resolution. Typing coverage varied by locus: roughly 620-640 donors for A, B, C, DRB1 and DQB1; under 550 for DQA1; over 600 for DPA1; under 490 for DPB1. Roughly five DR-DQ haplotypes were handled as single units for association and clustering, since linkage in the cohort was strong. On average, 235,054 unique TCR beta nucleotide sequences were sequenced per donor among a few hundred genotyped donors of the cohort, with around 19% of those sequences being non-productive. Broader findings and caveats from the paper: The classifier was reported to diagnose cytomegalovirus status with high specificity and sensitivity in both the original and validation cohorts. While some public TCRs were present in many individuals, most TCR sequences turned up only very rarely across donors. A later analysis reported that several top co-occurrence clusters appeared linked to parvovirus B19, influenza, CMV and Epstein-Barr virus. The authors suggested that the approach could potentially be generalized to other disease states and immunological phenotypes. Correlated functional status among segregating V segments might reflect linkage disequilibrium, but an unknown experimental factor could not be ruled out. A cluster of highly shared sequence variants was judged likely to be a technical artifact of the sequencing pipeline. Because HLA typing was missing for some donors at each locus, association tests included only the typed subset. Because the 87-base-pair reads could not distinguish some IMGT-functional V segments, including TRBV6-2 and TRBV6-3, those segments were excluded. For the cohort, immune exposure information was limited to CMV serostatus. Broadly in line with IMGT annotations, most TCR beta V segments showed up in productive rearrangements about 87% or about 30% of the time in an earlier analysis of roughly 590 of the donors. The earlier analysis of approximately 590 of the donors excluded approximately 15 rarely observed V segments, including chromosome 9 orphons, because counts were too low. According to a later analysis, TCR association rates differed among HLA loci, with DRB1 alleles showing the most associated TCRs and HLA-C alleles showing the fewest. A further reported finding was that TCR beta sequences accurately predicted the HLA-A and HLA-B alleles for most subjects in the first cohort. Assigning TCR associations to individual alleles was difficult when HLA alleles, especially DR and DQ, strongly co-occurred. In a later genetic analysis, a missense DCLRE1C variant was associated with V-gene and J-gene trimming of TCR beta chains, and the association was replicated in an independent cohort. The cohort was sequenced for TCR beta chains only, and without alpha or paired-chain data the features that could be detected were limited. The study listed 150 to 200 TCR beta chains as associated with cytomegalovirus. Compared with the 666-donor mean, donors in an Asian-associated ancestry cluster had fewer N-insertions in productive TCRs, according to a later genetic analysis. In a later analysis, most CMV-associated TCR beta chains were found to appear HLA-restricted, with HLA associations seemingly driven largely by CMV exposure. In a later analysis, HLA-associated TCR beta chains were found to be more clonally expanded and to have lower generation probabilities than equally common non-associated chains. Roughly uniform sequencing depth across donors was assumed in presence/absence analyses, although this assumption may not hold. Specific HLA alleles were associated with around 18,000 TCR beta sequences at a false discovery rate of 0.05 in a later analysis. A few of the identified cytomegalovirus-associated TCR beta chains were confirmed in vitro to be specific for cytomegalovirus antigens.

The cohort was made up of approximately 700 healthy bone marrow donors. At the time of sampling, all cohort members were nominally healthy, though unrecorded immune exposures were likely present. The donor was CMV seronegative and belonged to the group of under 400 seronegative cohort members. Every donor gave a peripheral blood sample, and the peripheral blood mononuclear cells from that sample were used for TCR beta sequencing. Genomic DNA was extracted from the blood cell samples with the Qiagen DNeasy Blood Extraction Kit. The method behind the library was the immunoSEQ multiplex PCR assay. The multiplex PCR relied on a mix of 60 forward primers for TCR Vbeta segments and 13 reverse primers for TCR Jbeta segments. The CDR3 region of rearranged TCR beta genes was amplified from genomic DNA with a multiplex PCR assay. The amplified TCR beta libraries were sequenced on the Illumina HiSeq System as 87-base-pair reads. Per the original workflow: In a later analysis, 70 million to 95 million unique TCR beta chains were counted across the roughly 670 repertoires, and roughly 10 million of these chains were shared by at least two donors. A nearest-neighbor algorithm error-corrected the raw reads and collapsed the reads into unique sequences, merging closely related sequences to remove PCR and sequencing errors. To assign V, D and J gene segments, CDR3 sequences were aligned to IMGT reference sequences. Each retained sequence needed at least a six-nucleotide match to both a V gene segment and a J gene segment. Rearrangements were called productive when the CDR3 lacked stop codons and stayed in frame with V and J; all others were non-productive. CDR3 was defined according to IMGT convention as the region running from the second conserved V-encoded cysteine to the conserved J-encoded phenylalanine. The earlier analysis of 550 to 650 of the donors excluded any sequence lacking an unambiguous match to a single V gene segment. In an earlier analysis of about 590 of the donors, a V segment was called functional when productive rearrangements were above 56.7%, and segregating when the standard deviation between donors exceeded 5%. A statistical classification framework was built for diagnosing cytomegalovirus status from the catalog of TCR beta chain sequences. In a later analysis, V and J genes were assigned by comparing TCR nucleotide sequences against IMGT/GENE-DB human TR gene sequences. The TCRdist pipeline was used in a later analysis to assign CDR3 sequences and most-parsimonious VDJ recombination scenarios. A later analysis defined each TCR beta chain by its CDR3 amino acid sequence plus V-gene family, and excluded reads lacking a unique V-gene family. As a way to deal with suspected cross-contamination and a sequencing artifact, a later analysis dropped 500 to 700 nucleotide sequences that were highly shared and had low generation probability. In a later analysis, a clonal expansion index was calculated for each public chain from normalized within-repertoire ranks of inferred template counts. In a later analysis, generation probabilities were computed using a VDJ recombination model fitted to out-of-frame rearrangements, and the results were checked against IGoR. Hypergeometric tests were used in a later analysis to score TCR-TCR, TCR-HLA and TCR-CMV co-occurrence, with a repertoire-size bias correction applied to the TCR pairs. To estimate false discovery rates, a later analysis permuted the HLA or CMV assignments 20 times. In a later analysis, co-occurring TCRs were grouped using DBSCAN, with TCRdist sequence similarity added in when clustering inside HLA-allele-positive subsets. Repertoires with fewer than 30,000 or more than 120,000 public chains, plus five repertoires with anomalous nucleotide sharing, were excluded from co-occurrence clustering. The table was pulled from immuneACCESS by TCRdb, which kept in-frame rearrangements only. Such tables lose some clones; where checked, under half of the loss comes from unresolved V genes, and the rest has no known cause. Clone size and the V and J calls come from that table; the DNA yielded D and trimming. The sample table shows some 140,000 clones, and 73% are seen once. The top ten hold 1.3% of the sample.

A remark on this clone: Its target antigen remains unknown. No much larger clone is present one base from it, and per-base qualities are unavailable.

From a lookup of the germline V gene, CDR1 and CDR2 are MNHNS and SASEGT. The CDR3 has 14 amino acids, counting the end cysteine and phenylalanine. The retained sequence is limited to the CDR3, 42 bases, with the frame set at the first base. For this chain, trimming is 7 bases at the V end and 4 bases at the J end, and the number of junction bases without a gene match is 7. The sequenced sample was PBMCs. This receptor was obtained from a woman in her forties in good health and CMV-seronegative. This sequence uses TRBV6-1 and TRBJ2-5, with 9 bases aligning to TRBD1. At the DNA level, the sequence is TGTGCCAGCATAAGGGACAGGGTAGGAGAGACCCAGTACTTC. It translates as CASIRDRVGETQYF.